Each of the 15 T cell receptor beta chains below was sequenced from the same sample in a study of blood T cell repertoires in COVID-19. Assay: immunoSEQ multiplex PCR; the TCRdb copy retains only in-frame clones and omits some. The sample includes 120,000 to 150,000 clones, 84% of them seen just once. The sample comprised PBMCs or T cells enriched from blood (not recorded which). The receptors originated from a man in his forties with acute COVID-19.

The gene calls are TRBV4-3 and TRBJ2-2; tentatively, D is TRBD1 (6 bases). The germline V gene has CDR1 LGHNA and CDR2 YSLEER. The ends were cut back, 3 bases at V and 7 bases at J, with 15 bases in the middle. The CDR3 runs to 15 residues. DNA of the CDR3: TGCGCCAGCAGCCACGGGACAAACGATGGCGGGGAGCTGTTTTTT. Residues: CASSHGTNDGGELFF.

The chain recombines TRBV5-1 with TRBJ2-7, with D perhaps matching TRBD1 (6 bases). V shed 1 base and J shed 5 bases, with 13 bases lying between them. Germline V gene lookup returns CDR1 SGHRS and CDR2 YFSETQ. This CDR3 is 14 amino acids long. CDR3 sequence reads: CASSLSGDAHEQYF. DNA for the CDR3: TGCGCCAGCAGCTTGTCAGGGGACGCCCACGAGCAGTACTTC.

CDR3 coding DNA: TGTGCCAGTAGTATTTCCAGCGGGAGCTCCTACGAGCAGTACTTC. Residues: CASSISSGSSYEQYF. This sequence joins TRBV19 and TRBJ2-7; 8 bases line up with TRBD2. The trim removed 3 bases at V and 0 bases at J, leaving 4 bases unmatched. Germline CDR1 is LNHDA and CDR2 is SQIVND (reference sequence). This CDR3 has 15 amino acids.

This clone was seen once. This chain joins TRBV7-9 and TRBJ1-5, with 8 bases matching TRBD1. The junction had 1 base not matched to a gene; V was cut back by 5 bases and J by 4 bases. CDR3 length: 13 residues. CDR1 and CDR2 from the germline V gene are SEHNR and FQNEAQ (reference sequence). The CDR3 nucleotides read TGTGCCAGCAGCCGGGACAGGAATCAGCCCCAGCATTTT. Translated: CASSRDRNQPQHF.

This chain links TRBV7-2 with TRBJ1-3, with D unresolved. Between the trimmed V and J ends, which lost 6 bases and 1 base, there was a span of 7 bases. Germline V gene sequence: CDR1 SGHTA, CDR2 FQGNSA. The CDR3 consists of 13 residues. CDR3: CASRQPSGNTIYF. DNA of the CDR3: TGTGCCAGCAGACAGCCGTCTGGAAACACCATATATTTT.

The gene calls are TRBV20-1 and TRBJ2-1; D possibly corresponds to TRBD2 (6 bases). Germline assignment: CDR1 DFQATT and CDR2 SNEGSKA (reference sequence). Trimming pared 3 bases from V and 13 bases from J, leaving 13 bases between. The CDR3 runs 11 residues. CDR3 sequence (DNA): TGCAGTGCTAGTACGACTAGGGACCAGTTCTTC. This gives the protein CSASTTRDQFF.

This clone was observed once. The V and J genes are TRBV7-9 and TRBJ2-7; unclear D gene. CDR3 size: 11 residues. Deletions cut 5 bases from V and 2 bases from J, with 4 bases between. The germline gives CDR1 SEHNR, CDR2 FQNEAQ (reference sequence). The CDR3 sequence is CASSRTYEQYF. In nucleotides, the CDR3 is TGTGCCAGCAGCCGTACCTACGAGCAGTACTTC.

V and J are TRBV27 and TRBJ2-2, with a weak D call TRBD2 (5 bases). Germline V gene lookup returns CDR1 MNHEY and CDR2 SMNVEV (reference sequence). V lost 4 bases and J lost 4, with 7 bases in between. The CDR3 is made up of 13 amino acids. CDR3 nucleotide sequence: TGTGCCAGCAGTTGGGCGGGCACCGGGGAGCTGTTTTTT. It translates to CASSWAGTGELFF.

This chain joins TRBV7-2 and TRBJ1-4; possible D gene TRBD1, 6 bases. The CDR3 has 16 residues. The germline V gene encodes CDR1 SGHTA and CDR2 FQGNSA. V was trimmed by 7 bases and J by 4 bases, leaving 19 bases between them. CDR3 region: CASTPAPGALNEKLFF. CDR3 coding DNA: TGTGCCAGCACCCCAGCCCCAGGGGCACTTAATGAAAAACTGTTTTTT.

This chain uses TRBV11-2 with TRBJ2-1; TRBD1 might be the D (5 bases). The CDR3 consists of 15 residues. V was trimmed by 5 bases and J by 0 bases, leaving 11 bases between them. Germline CDR1 reads SGHAT; CDR2 reads FQNNGV. CDR3 bases: TGTGCCAGCAGCCCTACAGGCCTCTCCTACAATGAGCAGTTCTTC. Translation: CASSPTGLSYNEQFF.

The genes are TRBV5-1 and TRBJ2-1, with 13 bases that match TRBD2. The CDR3 has 16 amino acids. After removal of 3 bases from V and 8 bases from J, the junction contained 8 bases not matched to a gene. Germline V CDR1 and CDR2: SGHRS, YFSETQ. The CDR3 DNA follows: TGCGCCAGCAGCTGGGAACTAGCGGGAGGGGTCTATGAGCAGTTCTTC. Its translation: CASSWELAGGVYEQFF.

This rearrangement joins TRBV4-3 to TRBJ2-1, with 8 bases that match TRBD1. The length of the CDR3 is 17 residues. The germline CDR1 and CDR2 sequences are LGHNA and YSLEER. Trimming at V came to 0 bases and at J to 2 bases, leaving 6 bases not matched to a gene. The CDR3 sequence: CASSQDLDRAAYNEQFF. The CDR3 coding sequence is TGCGCCAGCAGCCAAGATCTGGACAGGGCCGCCTACAATGAGCAGTTCTTC.

The chain joins TRBV7-8 to TRBJ2-5; D is possibly TRBD2 (6 bases). CDR3 size: 16 residues. Germline loops: CDR1 SGHVS, CDR2 FQNEAQ. V lost 1 base to trimming and J lost 3 bases, with 15 bases between them. CDR3 in amino acids: CASSLVFRGTKETQYF. CDR3 nucleotide sequence: TGTGCCAGCAGCTTAGTATTTCGCGGGACGAAAGAGACCCAGTACTTC.

The chain carries TRBV6-5 and TRBJ2-1, with 8 bases lining up with TRBD1. The CDR3 consists of 14 residues. CDR1 is MNHEY and CDR2 is SVGAGI in the germline V gene. V lost 8 bases, J lost 4 bases, and 7 bases stayed unmatched. Written as DNA, the CDR3 is TGTGCCAGCCGCCGGGACAGGTCTTACAATGAGCAGTTCTTC. Its protein is CASRRDRSYNEQFF.

The table lists this clone with a count of one. The CDR3 reads CASSTTGSTEAFF. The CDR3 nucleotides read TGTGCCAGCAGTACGACAGGGAGCACTGAAGCTTTCTTT. The chain links TRBV12-3 or TRBV12-4 to TRBJ1-1, with 7 positions matching TRBD1. CDR3 length: 13 residues. Trimming cost V 5 bases and J 4 bases; bases outside gene matches: 4.